This section outlines one T cell receptor beta chain sequence together with its context. Its antigen is still unknown. This sample was taken from a study of response to subunit inactivated influenza vaccine. Study-level points and caveats: It was suggested by the authors that few new T cells are recruited by each seasonal influenza vaccination.

In TCRdb, the RT-PCR reads were re-called with MiXCR into one record per CDR3 protein. The sample consists of approximately 500,000 distinct CDR3 sequences, around 13% of them appearing once. This TCR was recovered from a man aged 50-60 years who received an inactivated influenza vaccine. The input for sequencing was PBMCs from blood, taken 40 to 50 days after vaccination.

CDR3 amino acids: CASSIGSYEQYF. Written as DNA, the CDR3 is TGTGCCAGCAGCATCGGTAGCTACGAGCAGTACTTC. The genes are TRBV21-1 and TRBJ2-7. TRBV21-1 is tagged as a pseudogene. The CDR3 spans 12 residues.